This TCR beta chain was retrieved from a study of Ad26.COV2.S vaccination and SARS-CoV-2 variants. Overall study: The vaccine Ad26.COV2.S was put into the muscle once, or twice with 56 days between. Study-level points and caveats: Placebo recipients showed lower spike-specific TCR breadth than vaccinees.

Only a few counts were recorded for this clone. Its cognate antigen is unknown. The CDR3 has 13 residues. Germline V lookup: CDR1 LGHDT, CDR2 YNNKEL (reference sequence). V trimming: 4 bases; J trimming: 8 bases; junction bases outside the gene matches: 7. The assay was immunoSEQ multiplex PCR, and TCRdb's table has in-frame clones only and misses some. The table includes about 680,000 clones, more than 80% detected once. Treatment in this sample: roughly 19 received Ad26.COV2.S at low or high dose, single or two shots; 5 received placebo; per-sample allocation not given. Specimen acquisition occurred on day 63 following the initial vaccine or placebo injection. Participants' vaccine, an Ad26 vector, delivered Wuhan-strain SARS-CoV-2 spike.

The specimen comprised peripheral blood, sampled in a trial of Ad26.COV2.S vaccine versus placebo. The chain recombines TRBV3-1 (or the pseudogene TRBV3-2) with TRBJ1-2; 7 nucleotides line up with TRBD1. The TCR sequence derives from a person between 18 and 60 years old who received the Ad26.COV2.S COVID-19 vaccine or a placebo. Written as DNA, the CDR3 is TGTGCCAGCAGCCCCCGAGGGGGCCTCGGCTACACCTTC. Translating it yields CASSPRGGLGYTF.